One sample yielded the 25 T cell receptor beta chains listed below, sequenced in a study of blood T cell repertoires in COVID-19. Libraries were prepared by immunoSEQ multiplex PCR; TCRdb keeps only in-frame clonotypes and omits some of them. The profile covers about 240,000 clones, with 75% to 85% appearing a single time and approximately 13% taken by the ten largest. The sequencing input was peripheral blood. The receptors derive from a woman aged 55 to 70 with active or convalescent COVID-19.

V usage is TRBV28 and J usage is TRBJ1-1; 10 bases fit TRBD1. Unmatched junction bases numbered 10, after V lost 4 bases and J lost 5 bases. This CDR3 spans 16 amino acids. Germline V CDR1 and CDR2: MDHEN, SYDVKM. CDR3 coding DNA: TGTGCCAGCAGTTCCCCAGGGGGACAGGGGAGAACTGAAGCTTTCTTT. Its translation is CASSSPGGQGRTEAFF.

The CDR3 coding sequence is TGTGCCAGCAGCCCCCTACCTCGCGGGGGAGAGCAGTACTTC. Its translation: CASSPLPRGGEQYF. The genes are TRBV3-1 (or the pseudogene TRBV3-2) and TRBJ2-7; the match to TRBD2 covers 7 bases. Trimming cost V 4 bases and J 7 bases; bases outside gene matches: 10. The CDR3 loop spans 14 amino acids. The germline CDR1 and CDR2 sequences are LGHDT and YNNKEL (reference sequence).

V gene TRBV19 combines with J gene TRBJ1-5; a weak D match, TRBD1 (6 bases). Trimming stripped 5 bases from V and 1 base from J, with 9 bases between. The germline V gene has CDR1 LNHDA and CDR2 SQIVND (reference sequence). This CDR3 spans 14 amino acids. CDR3 amino acids: CASSYRVSNQPQHF. The CDR3 coding sequence is TGTGCCAGTAGTTACAGGGTAAGCAATCAGCCCCAGCATTTT.

V gene TRBV28 combines with J gene TRBJ1-6; tentative D call: TRBD1 (6 bases). CDR3 length: 15 residues. The germline V gene encodes CDR1 MDHEN and CDR2 SYDVKM. The V and J ends lost 3 bases and 7 bases respectively, with 13 bases between them. This chain's CDR3 is CASSLTGRWNSPLHF. CDR3 sequence (DNA): TGTGCCAGCAGTTTGACAGGCCGATGGAATTCACCCCTCCACTTT.

For the CDR3, the DNA is TGTGCCAGCAGTTACGGGGCGGGGAACTATGGCTACACCTTC. It codes for CASSYGAGNYGYTF. The rearrangement links TRBV6-2 or TRBV6-3 to TRBJ1-2, with D possibly matching TRBD1 (5 bases). CDR1 is MNHEY, CDR2 SVGEGT, per germline. V lost 2 bases and J 2 bases, leaving 9 bases between the germline ends. The CDR3 spans 14 residues.

The rearrangement joins TRBV6-2 or TRBV6-3 to TRBJ2-4, with 10 bases aligning to TRBD2. CDR1 is MNHEY, CDR2 SVGEGT, per germline. This CDR3 is built from 15 residues. Losses at the gene ends were 5 bases for V and 5 bases for J; bases not matched to a gene: 6. The CDR3 here is CASSRRTSGENIQYF. The CDR3 coding sequence is TGTGCCAGCAGTCGACGGACTAGCGGCGAAAACATTCAGTACTTC.

The table lists this clone with a count of one. This chain links TRBV4-1 with TRBJ1-6; D is undetermined. This CDR3 comprises 17 residues. Germline V gene sequence: CDR1 MGHRA, CDR2 YSYEKL. The V and J ends lost 1 base and 3 bases respectively, with 13 bases between them. This CDR3 is CASSQVLSTDYNSPLHF. The CDR3 DNA reads as TGCGCCAGCAGCCAAGTTTTAAGCACAGACTATAATTCACCCCTCCACTTT.

The chain carries TRBV6-6 and TRBJ1-2, with TRBD1 matching over 8 bases. CDR3 length: 16 amino acids. Germline values: CDR1 MNHNY, CDR2 SVGAGI (reference sequence). J was trimmed by 3 bases and V by 4 bases; bases with no gene match: 10. CDR3 in DNA: TGTGCCAGCAGTTCGGCAGGGGGCGGGGGGGACTATGGCTACACCTTC. As protein: CASSSAGGGGDYGYTF.

This rearrangement joins TRBV5-1 to TRBJ2-2, with D tentatively TRBD2 (6 bases). V lost 4 bases to trimming and J lost 7 bases, with 11 bases between them. The CDR3 contains 13 residues. Germline CDR1 is SGHRS and CDR2 is YFSETQ. DNA for the CDR3: TGCGCCAGCAGCCTGAGCGGGTTCGGGGAGCTGTTTTTT. Its translation: CASSLSGFGELFF.

V gene TRBV2 combines with J gene TRBJ1-6, with TRBD1 as a possible D gene (5 bases). Germline-derived CDR1 and CDR2 are SNHLY and FYNNEI. The V and J ends lost 7 bases and 5 bases respectively, with 15 bases between them. The CDR3 totals 15 residues. The CDR3 sequence is CASNRRGGDNSPLHF. CDR3 coding DNA: TGTGCCAGCAATCGACGGGGGGGAGATAATTCACCCCTCCACTTT.

The chain employs TRBV10-1 and TRBJ1-3, with D possibly TRBD1 on 5 matching bases. The CDR3 extends over 16 amino acids. Germline loops: CDR1 WNHNN, CDR2 SYGVQD (reference sequence). V gave up 6 bases and J gave up 0 bases, with 15 bases separating them. In DNA form, the CDR3 reads TGCGCCAGCAGCCCCGACAGCCGTCGCTCTGGAAACACCATATATTTT. Translation: CASSPDSRRSGNTIYF.

The chain links TRBV7-3 to TRBJ1-1; 11 positions match TRBD1. This CDR3 spans 15 amino acids. The V gene end was trimmed by 5 bases and the J gene end by 3 bases; junction bases not matched to a gene: 5. In germline, CDR1 is SGHTA, CDR2 FQGTGA. The CDR3: CASSPDRGLDTEAFF. CDR3 in DNA: TGTGCCAGCAGCCCGGACAGGGGGCTCGACACTGAAGCTTTCTTT.

The V gene is TRBV29-1, the J gene TRBJ1-2; 8 nucleotides agree with TRBD1. CDR3 length: 13 residues. Germline CDR1 SQVTM, CDR2 ANQGSEA. V lost 6 bases and J lost 6; bases outside the gene matches: 9. As DNA, the CDR3 is TGCAGCGTAAACTTACAGGGGGGGAATGGCTACACCTTC. Protein sequence: CSVNLQGGNGYTF.

CDR3 sequence (DNA): TGTGCCAGCAGTTACTTCGCGGGGTATGAGCAGTTCTTC. It encodes CASSYFAGYEQFF. The V call is TRBV6-6, the J call TRBJ2-1; maybe TRBD2 (6 bases). From germline, CDR1 is MNHNY and CDR2 SVGAGI (reference sequence). This CDR3 has 13 residues. The ends were cut back, 1 base at V and 8 bases at J, with 9 bases in the middle.

The rearrangement links TRBV7-6 to TRBJ1-2; TRBD1 is a possible D gene (6 bases). V gave up 4 bases and J gave up 6 bases, with 9 bases separating them. The CDR3 is 12 amino acids. Germline values: CDR1 SGHVS, CDR2 FNYEAQ. This chain's CDR3 is CASSYRTDGYTF. DNA for the CDR3: TGTGCCAGCAGCTACCGGACAGATGGCTACACCTTC.

The rearrangement joins TRBV30 to TRBJ1-5; possibly TRBD1 for D (6 bases). V was pared by 5 bases and J by 1 base, with 12 bases between. This CDR3 region has 14 residues. In germline, CDR1 is GTSNPN, CDR2 SVGIG (reference sequence). The CDR3 spells CAWDGQFSNQPQHF. The CDR3 region has the DNA TGTGCCTGGGACGGACAGTTCAGCAATCAGCCCCAGCATTTT.

The chain links TRBV19 to TRBJ2-7, with 7 bases aligning to TRBD1. The V and J ends lost 5 bases and 6 bases, in that order; junction bases with no gene match: 13. The CDR3 consists of 15 residues. Germline loops: CDR1 LNHDA, CDR2 SQIVND (reference sequence). CDR3 bases: TGTGCCAGTAGTGCCCGACAGGGAAGTATTGTCGAGCAGTACTTC. Its translation: CASSARQGSIVEQYF.

The CDR3, as DNA: TGTGCCAGTAGTTTGCAGGTGGGGCGTAACTATGGCTACACCTTC. This translates into CASSLQVGRNYGYTF. This chain joins TRBV19 and TRBJ1-2; D is possibly TRBD1 (5 bases). The CDR3 loop spans 15 amino acids. Trimming took off 5 bases at V and 1 base at J, with 14 bases between the two ends. Germline V gene lookup returns CDR1 LNHDA and CDR2 SQIVND (reference sequence).

The V call is TRBV3-1 (or the pseudogene TRBV3-2), the J call TRBJ2-1; 8 bases line up with TRBD2. The CDR3 is 14 amino acids. V gave up 5 bases and J gave up 5 bases; unmatched junction bases: 5. Looked up from germline, CDR1 is LGHDT and CDR2 is YNNKEL (reference sequence). This CDR3 is CASSSQRGNNEQFF. CDR3 in DNA: TGTGCCAGCAGCTCACAGCGGGGGAACAATGAGCAGTTCTTC.

The CDR3 DNA sequence: TGTGCCAGCTCGTCACAGGGGGCGACGTCTGAAGCTTTCTTT. It encodes CASSSQGATSEAFF. The J gene is TRBJ1-1, the V gene TRBV18; 9 nucleotides align to TRBD1. Germline CDR1 is KGHSH and CDR2 is LQKENI. Trimming at V came to 6 bases and at J to 6 bases, leaving 8 bases not matched to a gene. This CDR3 comprises 14 residues.

J is TRBJ1-5 and V is TRBV21-1. TRBV21-1 is shown as a pseudogene. This CDR3 is 16 amino acids long. The CDR3 nucleotides are TGTGCCAGCAGCAAAGATTGGGGGGGGAGCAATCAGCCCCAGCATTTT. It encodes CASSKDWGGSNQPQHF.

The rearrangement joins TRBV30 to TRBJ1-5; D perhaps matches TRBD1 (6 bases). Trimming left V 1 base short and J 2 bases short, with 15 bases between. CDR3 size: 16 residues. Germline V gene lookup returns CDR1 GTSNPN and CDR2 SVGIG (reference sequence). In DNA, the CDR3 is TGTGCCTGGAGTGGTCCGAGGGGGTATGGCAATCAGCCCCAGCATTTT. This translates into CAWSGPRGYGNQPQHF.

The gene calls are TRBV6-5 and TRBJ2-5; D remains ambiguous. The germline V gene encodes CDR1 MNHEY and CDR2 SVGAGI. The CDR3 is 13 residues long. Trimming took off 2 bases at V and 5 bases at J, with 9 bases between the two ends. The CDR3 sequence is CASSYGLRETQYF. Written as DNA, the CDR3 is TGTGCCAGCAGTTACGGCCTGAGGGAGACCCAGTACTTC.

The gene calls are TRBV7-2 and TRBJ2-7; 8 bases are a match to TRBD1. V was clipped by 1 base and J by 5 bases; unmatched bases: 7. CDR3 length: 15 residues. Germline-derived CDR1 and CDR2 are SGHTA and FQGNSA. CDR3 protein: CASSLGGTGLNEQYF. CDR3 in DNA: TGTGCCAGCAGCTTAGGTGGGACAGGTCTGAACGAGCAGTACTTC. Variable domain in full (rest from reference TRBV7-2 and TRBJ2-7): GAGVSQSPSNKVTEKGKDVELRCDPISGHTALYWYRQSLGQGLEFLIYFQGNSAPDKSGLPSDRFSAERTGGSVSTLTIQRTQQEDSAVYLCASSLGGTGLNEQYFGPGTRLTVT.

The rearrangement joins TRBV5-1 to TRBJ2-1; 11 bases match TRBD2. Germline lookup yields CDR1 SGHRS and CDR2 YFSETQ. V was clipped by 4 bases and J by 8 bases; unmatched bases: 8. The CDR3 loop spans 15 amino acids. CDR3 sequence (DNA): TGCGCCAGCAGCCGTAGCGGGGGGGCTTTGGATGAGCAGTTCTTC. It translates to CASSRSGGALDEQFF.